This entry lists 9 T cell receptor beta chains sequenced from one sample in a study of spatial heterogeneity in lung cancer (dated by TCRdb to 2018 to 2020). Libraries were prepared through 5' RACE. The instrument given in TCRdb is NextSeq 500. The public reads were run again by TCRdb, first through fastp at Q25 and then through MiXCR, and only productive beta chains were kept. Each record represents a unique CDR3 protein, reported with the most common genes and DNA among its rows. This sample lists nearly 15,000 distinct CDR3 sequences; just under 8% were detected once. Jointly, the top ten make up more than 25% of the sample. In the paper's terms, the time point label means: sample taken at primary tumor resection. TCR sequencing used whole RNA extracted from tumor and nontumor lung tissue, or from cryopreserved PBMC samples, without cell sorting. Sequencing was performed on PBMCs, taken at surgery. These receptors all stem from a female donor with early-stage non-small cell lung cancer.

This clonotype was counted at least ten times. The CDR3, as DNA: TGTGCCAGCAGCTTGGGAGCACTTCCTACAGATACGCAGTATTTT. Its protein product is CASSLGALPTDTQYF. The rearrangement uses TRBV5-4 and TRBJ2-3; D gene ambiguous. V was shortened by 0 bases and J by 3 bases, with 11 bases between the two germline ends. This CDR3 has 15 residues. Germline-derived CDR1 and CDR2 are SGHNT and YYREEE (reference sequence).

The V call is TRBV25-1, the J call TRBJ2-7, with D possibly TRBD1 on 5 matching bases. V gave up 0 bases and J gave up 2 bases, with 11 bases separating them. In germline, CDR1 is MGHDK, CDR2 SYGVNS. The CDR3 spans 15 residues. The DNA of the CDR3 is TGTGCCAGCAGTGAATACAGGGCCTACCCCTACGAGCAGTACTTC. Its translation is CASSEYRAYPYEQYF.

This clonotype was found a few times. CDR3 loop: CASSYLGTSGANVLTF. CDR3 DNA sequence: TGTGCCAGCAGTTACTTAGGGACCTCTGGGGCCAACGTCCTGACTTTC. This chain joins TRBV6-5 and TRBJ2-6; tentatively, D is TRBD1 or TRBD2 (5 bases each). CDR3 length equals 16 residues. CDR1 and CDR2 (germline): MNHEY, SVGAGI. Trimming pared 1 base from V and 0 bases from J, leaving 7 bases between.

Only a few counts were recorded for this clonotype. This clone may be a read error of a much larger clone one base away. This chain links TRBV19 with TRBJ2-5, with a possible D match to TRBD2 (6 bases). The CDR3 sequence is 15 residues long. Germline V gives CDR1 LNHDA, CDR2 SQIVND (reference sequence). Trimming shortened V by 4 bases and J by 5 bases, and 17 bases separated the two germline ends. The CDR3 is CASSTTLRREETQYF. The CDR3 coding sequence is TGTGCCAGTAGTACTACCCTGCGGAGGGAGGAGACCCAGTACTTC.

This clonotype has ten or more counts. The gene calls are TRBV19 and TRBJ1-5, with 7 bases fitting TRBD1. V gave up 8 bases and J gave up 3 bases; unmatched junction bases: 4. This CDR3 region has 13 residues. The germline V gene encodes CDR1 LNHDA and CDR2 SQIVND (reference sequence). The DNA of the CDR3 is TGTGCCAGTGCGACAGGGAACAATCAGCCCCAGCATTTT. Protein: CASATGNNQPQHF.

This clonotype was observed many times. V and J are TRBV7-9 and TRBJ2-7; 10 bases line up with TRBD1. J was trimmed by 7 bases and V by 5 bases; bases with no gene match: 14. This CDR3 comprises 16 residues. The germline gives CDR1 SEHNR, CDR2 FQNEAQ (reference sequence). As DNA, the CDR3 is TGTGCCAGCAGCCCCCTCCCCGGGACAGGGGTGAGGGAGCAGTACTTC. Protein product: CASSPLPGTGVREQYF.

This clonotype was detected ten times or more. J is TRBJ1-6 and V is TRBV20-1; D not certain. The CDR3 is 15 amino acids. Germline CDR1 is DFQATT and CDR2 is SNEGSKA (reference sequence). V was cut by 3 bases and J by 0 bases, with 9 bases left in between. The CDR3 spells CSARGLSSYNSPLHF. CDR3 DNA: TGCAGTGCTAGGGGGTTGAGCTCCTATAATTCACCCCTCCACTTT.

This clonotype was seen many times. This sequence joins TRBV6-5 and TRBJ1-6, with D tentatively TRBD1 (5 bases). Trimming pared 5 bases from V and 7 bases from J, leaving 12 bases between. This CDR3 is 14 amino acids long. Germline V gene data show CDR1 as MNHEY and CDR2 as SVGAGI. The CDR3, as DNA: TGTGCCAGCAGTCGCCGCAGGGAAAATTCACCCCTCCACTTT. Protein: CASSRRRENSPLHF.

This rearrangement joins TRBV5-1 to TRBJ2-5, with D tentatively TRBD2 (6 bases). Germline CDR1 and CDR2: SGHRS and YFSETQ. The CDR3 spans 14 residues. V was cut by 4 bases and J by 5 bases, with 15 bases left in between. The CDR3 DNA sequence: TGCGCCAGCAGCGGAGGGGTGTTAGAGGAGACCCAGTACTTC. Translated: CASSGGVLEETQYF. Based on the CDR3 plus reference TRBV5-1 and TRBJ2-5, the full variable domain is KAGVTQTPRYLIKTRGQQVTLSCSPISGHRSVSWYQQTPGQGLQFLFEYFSETQRNKGNFPGRFSGRQFSNSRSEMNVSTLELGDSALYLCASSGGVLEETQYFGPGTRLLVL.